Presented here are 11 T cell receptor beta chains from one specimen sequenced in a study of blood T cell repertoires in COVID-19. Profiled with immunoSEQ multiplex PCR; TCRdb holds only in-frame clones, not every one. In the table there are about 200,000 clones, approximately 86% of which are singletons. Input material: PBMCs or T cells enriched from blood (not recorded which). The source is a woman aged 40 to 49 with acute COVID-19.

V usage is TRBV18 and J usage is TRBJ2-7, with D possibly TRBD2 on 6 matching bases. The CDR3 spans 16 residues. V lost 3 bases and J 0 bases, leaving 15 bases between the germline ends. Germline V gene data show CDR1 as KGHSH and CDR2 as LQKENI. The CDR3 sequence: CASSPQARDSSYEQYF. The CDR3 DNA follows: TGTGCCAGCTCACCTCAGGCAAGGGACTCCTCCTACGAGCAGTACTTC.

For the CDR3, the DNA is TGTGCCAGCAGCGTGCTGGGGGCTGCAGCTTTCTTT. It yields the protein CASSVLGAAAFF. This sequence joins TRBV7-9 and TRBJ1-1; TRBD1 is a possible D gene (6 bases). The germline V and J ends were trimmed by 5 bases and 10 bases, with 14 bases remaining between them. The CDR3 spans 12 residues. From germline, CDR1 is SEHNR and CDR2 FQNEAQ (reference sequence).

The CDR3 DNA sequence: TGTGCCAGCAGCCCTACCGCGGCGGACACTGAAGCTTTCTTT. Translating gives CASSPTAADTEAFF. This rearrangement joins TRBV7-9 to TRBJ1-1; D is uncertain. V lost 5 bases to trimming and J lost 3 bases, with 13 bases between them. Germline V gene sequence: CDR1 SEHNR, CDR2 FQNEAQ (reference sequence). This CDR3 contains 14 residues.

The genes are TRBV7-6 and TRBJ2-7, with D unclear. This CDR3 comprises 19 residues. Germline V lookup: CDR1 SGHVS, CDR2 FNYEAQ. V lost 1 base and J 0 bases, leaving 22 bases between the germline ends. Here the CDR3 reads CASSLVGYNTRRPSYEQYF. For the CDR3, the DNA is TGTGCCAGCAGCTTAGTCGGCTACAACACCCGGCGGCCCTCCTACGAGCAGTACTTC.

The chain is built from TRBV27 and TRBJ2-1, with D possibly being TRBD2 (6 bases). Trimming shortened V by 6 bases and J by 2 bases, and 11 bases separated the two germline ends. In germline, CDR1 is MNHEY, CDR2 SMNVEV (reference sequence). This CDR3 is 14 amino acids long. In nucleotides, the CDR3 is TGTGCCAGCAGCGCGGGGCCAACCTACAATGAGCAGTTCTTC. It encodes CASSAGPTYNEQFF.

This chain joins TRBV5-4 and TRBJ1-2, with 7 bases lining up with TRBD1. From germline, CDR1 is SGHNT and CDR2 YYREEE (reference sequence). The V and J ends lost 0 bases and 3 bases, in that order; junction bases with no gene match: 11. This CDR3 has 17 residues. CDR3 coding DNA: TGTGCCAGCAGCTTGGGGGCCGTGGGGGACAGATACTATGGCTACACCTTC. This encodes CASSLGAVGDRYYGYTF.

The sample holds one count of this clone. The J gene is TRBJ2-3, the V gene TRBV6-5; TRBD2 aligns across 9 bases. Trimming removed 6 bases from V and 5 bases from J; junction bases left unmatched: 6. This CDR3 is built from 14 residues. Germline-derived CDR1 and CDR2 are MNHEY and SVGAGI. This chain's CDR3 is CASRGGRAVDTQYF. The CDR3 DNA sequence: TGTGCCAGCAGGGGCGGGAGGGCCGTAGATACGCAGTATTTT.

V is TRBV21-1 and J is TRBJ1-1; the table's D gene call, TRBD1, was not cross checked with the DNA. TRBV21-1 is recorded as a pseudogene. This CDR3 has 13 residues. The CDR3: CASSKTVNTEAFF. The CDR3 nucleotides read TGTGCCAGCAGCAAGACAGTGAACACTGAAGCTTTCTTT.

The DNA for the CDR3 is TGTGCCAGCAGCGTAGTGGGGGGAGCGGAGACCCAGTACTTC. Protein: CASSVVGGAETQYF. The chain employs TRBV9 and TRBJ2-5; possibly TRBD2 for D (6 bases). The CDR3 sequence is 14 residues long. V was shortened by 0 bases and J by 5 bases, with 11 bases between the two germline ends. The V gene's germline CDR1 is SGDLS and CDR2 YYNGEE.

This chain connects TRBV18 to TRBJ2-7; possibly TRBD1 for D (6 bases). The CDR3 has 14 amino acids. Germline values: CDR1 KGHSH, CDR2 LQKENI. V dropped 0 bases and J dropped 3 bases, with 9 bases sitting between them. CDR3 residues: CASSPPGRGYEQYF. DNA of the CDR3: TGTGCCAGCTCACCACCAGGCAGGGGCTACGAGCAGTACTTC.

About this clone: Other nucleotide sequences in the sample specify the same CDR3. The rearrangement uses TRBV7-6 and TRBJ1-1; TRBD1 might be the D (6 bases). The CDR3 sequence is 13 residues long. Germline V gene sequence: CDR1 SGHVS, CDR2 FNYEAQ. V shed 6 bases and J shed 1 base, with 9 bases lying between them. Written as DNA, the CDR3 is TGTGCCAGCAGTCTGACAGGGAACACTGAAGCTTTCTTT. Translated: CASSLTGNTEAFF.